One and the same sample provided the 23 T cell receptor beta chains below, sequenced in a study of blood T cell repertoires in COVID-19. TCRdb's table, derived via immunoSEQ multiplex PCR, lists solely in-frame clones and lacks some. Of about half a million clones listed, 70% to 90% are singletons. Source material: peripheral blood. Every receptor here comes from a human donor in a cohort sampled during active COVID-19.

The chain carries TRBV12-5 and TRBJ2-1, with TRBD2 identical over 10 bases. Per the germline V gene, CDR1 is LGHNT and CDR2 is FRNRAP. The trim removed 1 base at V and 3 bases at J, leaving 3 bases unmatched. This CDR3 contains 16 residues. CDR3 region: CASGLASGRGYNEQFF. The CDR3 nucleotides are TGTGCTAGTGGTTTGGCAAGCGGGAGGGGCTACAATGAGCAGTTCTTC.

This clone was counted once. The V and J genes are TRBV28 and TRBJ2-2; the D gene is possibly TRBD2 (5 bases). Germline CDR1 is MDHEN and CDR2 is SYDVKM. This CDR3 has 13 amino acids. The V end lost 2 bases, the J end lost 6 bases, and 7 bases lay between the germline ends. CDR3 nucleotide sequence: TGTGCCAGCAGTTTAAGGGAGTCCGGGGAGCTGTTTTTT. This translates into CASSLRESGELFF.

V and J are TRBV19 and TRBJ2-6; D gene unclear. The germline gives CDR1 LNHDA, CDR2 SQIVND (reference sequence). V was pared by 1 base and J by 4 bases, with 8 bases between. This CDR3 is built from 15 residues. The CDR3 loop reads CASSIGGTGANVLTF. The CDR3 nucleotides read TGTGCCAGTAGTATAGGCGGAACCGGGGCCAACGTCCTGACTTTC.

The V gene is TRBV30, the J gene TRBJ1-2, with D hard to call. The CDR3 runs to 11 residues. Germline CDR1 and CDR2: GTSNPN and SVGIG (reference sequence). CDR3 DNA sequence: TGTTTGCGGAGGGAGACCTATGGCTACACCTTC. Translated, it gives CLRRETYGYTF. Based on the CDR3 plus reference TRBV30 and TRBJ1-2, the full variable domain is SQTIHQWPATLVQPVGSPLSLECTVEGTSNPNLYWYRQAAGRGLQLLFYSVGIGQISSEVPQNLSASRPQDRQFILSSKKLLLSDSGFYLCLRRETYGYTFGSGTRLTVV.

This clone was seen once. The rearrangement joins TRBV3-1 (or the pseudogene TRBV3-2) to TRBJ1-5; D is uncertain. CDR1 LGHDT and CDR2 YNNKEL come from the germline V gene (reference sequence). The CDR3 covers 15 residues. V lost 0 bases, J lost 7 bases, and 13 bases lay in between. The CDR3 is CASSQDISDTQPQHF. CDR3 coding DNA: TGTGCCAGCAGCCAAGATATTTCCGACACCCAGCCCCAGCATTTT.

Concerning this clone itself: The sample has other DNA sequences that encode this CDR3 too. The gene calls are TRBV11-2 and TRBJ2-1; 10 positions match TRBD2. Per the germline V gene, CDR1 is SGHAT and CDR2 is FQNNGV. Trimming cost V 4 bases and J 1 base; bases outside gene matches: 1. The CDR3 contains 15 residues. The CDR3 spells CASSWTSGSYNEQFF. CDR3 nucleotides: TGTGCCAGCAGCTGGACTAGCGGATCCTACAATGAGCAGTTCTTC.

This clone has just one count. This sequence joins TRBV24-1 and TRBJ2-5, with 12 bases lining up with TRBD2. V was pared by 0 bases and J by 2 bases, with 9 bases of the junction left unmatched. The V gene's germline CDR1 is KGHDR and CDR2 SFDVKD. The CDR3 spans 19 residues. CDR3 in DNA: TGTGCCACCAGTGATTTGAGTGTCCTAGCGGGAGGGTTGCAAGAGACCCAGTACTTC. Protein: CATSDLSVLAGGLQETQYF.

This chain joins TRBV18 and TRBJ2-7, with 7 bases lining up with TRBD2. The CDR3 is 15 amino acids. V gave up 6 bases and J gave up 3 bases; unmatched junction bases: 11. Germline assignment: CDR1 KGHSH and CDR2 LQKENI. The DNA for the CDR3 is TGTGCCAGCTCCCCGGTGGCGGGAGTACTCTACGAGCAGTACTTC. Translated: CASSPVAGVLYEQYF.

V usage is TRBV28 and J usage is TRBJ1-2; D call uncertain. The ends were cut back, 1 base at V and 8 bases at J, with 17 bases in the middle. From germline, CDR1 is MDHEN and CDR2 SYDVKM. This CDR3 spans 15 amino acids. CDR3 in amino acids: CASSLSPAPSLGYTF. The CDR3 nucleotides read TGTGCCAGCAGTTTATCCCCTGCGCCAAGTCTCGGCTACACCTTC.

This chain connects TRBV7-3 to TRBJ1-2, with 8 bases that match TRBD1. Trimming took 4 bases from V and 1 from J; bases not matched to a gene: 8. There are 16 residues in the CDR3. CDR1 is SGHTA and CDR2 is FQGTGA in the germline V gene. CDR3 coding DNA: TGTGCCAGCAGCTCCGGCCCGGGACAGGTTAACTATGGCTACACCTTC. This codes for CASSSGPGQVNYGYTF. Drawing the rest from reference TRBV7-3 and TRBJ1-2, the complete variable domain is GAGVSQTPSNKVTEKGKYVELRCDPISGHTALYWYRQSLGQGPEFLIYFQGTGAADDSGLPNDRFFAVRPEGSVSTLKIQRTERGDSAVYLCASSSGPGQVNYGYTFGSGTRLTVV.

J is TRBJ1-1 and V is TRBV29-1; a weak D match, TRBD1 (6 bases). CDR3 length: 13 amino acids. CDR1 is SQVTM and CDR2 is ANQGSEA in the germline V gene. V lost 4 bases and J 5 bases, leaving 14 bases between the germline ends. CDR3 in amino acids: CSVVLGQGTEAFF. CDR3 DNA: TGCAGCGTTGTTTTAGGGCAGGGGACTGAAGCTTTCTTT.

The genes are TRBV27 and TRBJ2-7; D remains ambiguous. The CDR3 covers 14 residues. Trimming pared 5 bases from V and 1 base from J, leaving 12 bases between. The germline CDR1 and CDR2 sequences are MNHEY and SMNVEV (reference sequence). The CDR3 region is CASSARPGSYEQYF. The DNA for the CDR3 is TGTGCCAGCAGTGCCCGCCCGGGTTCCTACGAGCAGTACTTC.

The DNA of the CDR3 is TGTGCCAGCAGTTTGATAGGGGCCAACTATGGCTACACCTTC. Translated, it gives CASSLIGANYGYTF. V usage is TRBV28 and J usage is TRBJ1-2, with D maybe TRBD1 (5 bases). Germline V lookup: CDR1 MDHEN, CDR2 SYDVKM. The germline V and J ends were trimmed by 3 bases and 2 bases, with 10 bases remaining between them. The CDR3 totals 14 residues.

The chain is built from TRBV28 and TRBJ2-1; D is perhaps TRBD2 (6 bases). The V gene lost 5 bases and the J gene lost 5 bases, with 16 bases spanning the gap. This CDR3 has 15 amino acids. Germline lookup yields CDR1 MDHEN and CDR2 SYDVKM. The CDR3 region has the DNA TGTGCCAGCAGTCTCCGGGGGATACTGGACAATGAGCAGTTCTTC. The encoded protein is CASSLRGILDNEQFF.

The CDR3 region is CASSYRAPRVAVFF. DNA for the CDR3: TGTGCCAGCAGTTATCGGGCGCCTCGAGTAGCGGTCTTCTTC. The chain is built from TRBV6-2 or TRBV6-3 and TRBJ2-1; perhaps TRBD2 as D (6 bases). This CDR3 is built from 14 residues. Trimming stripped 3 bases from V and 16 bases from J, with 22 bases between. CDR1 and CDR2 (germline): MNHEY, SVGEGT.

The rearrangement links TRBV28 to TRBJ2-7, with D unresolved. Germline V CDR1 and CDR2: MDHEN, SYDVKM. Deletions cut 5 bases from V and 6 bases from J, with 11 bases between. The CDR3 contains 12 residues. Here the CDR3 DNA reads TGTGCCAGCAGTGCCTGGAGTCCCGAGCAGTACTTC. The encoded protein is CASSAWSPEQYF.

The chain employs TRBV4-3 and TRBJ2-1, with 7 bases lining up with TRBD2. Germline V CDR1 and CDR2: LGHNA, YSLEER. The CDR3 length is 18 residues. Trimming removed 0 bases from V and 0 bases from J; junction bases left unmatched: 8. CDR3 coding DNA: TGCGCCAGCAGCCAAGATGCGAGACTAGCTACCTCCTACAATGAGCAGTTCTTC. Translation gives CASSQDARLATSYNEQFF.

In regard to this clone: Other DNA sequences in this specimen translate into the identical CDR3. This chain joins TRBV4-1 and TRBJ2-1, with 12 bases matching TRBD2. CDR1 is MGHRA, CDR2 YSYEKL, per germline. V shed 3 bases, J shed 3 bases, and the junction held 0 bases outside the gene matches. This CDR3 has 15 amino acids. This CDR3 is CASSQTSGSYNEQFF. In DNA form, the CDR3 reads TGCGCCAGCAGCCAGACTAGCGGGAGCTACAATGAGCAGTTCTTC.

The rearrangement links TRBV9 to TRBJ2-3, with D unresolved. Germline V lookup: CDR1 SGDLS, CDR2 YYNGEE. The ends were cut back, 0 bases at V and 9 bases at J, with 8 bases in the middle. CDR3 size: 12 residues. In DNA form, the CDR3 reads TGTGCCAGCAGCGTAGGATTTGAGACGCAGTATTTT. Amino acids: CASSVGFETQYF.

The rearrangement uses TRBV9 and TRBJ2-5, with TRBD2 identical over 8 bases. Germline V gives CDR1 SGDLS, CDR2 YYNGEE. The CDR3 has 15 residues. The V segment lost 0 bases and the J segment 5 bases; nucleotides outside the gene matches: 6. For the CDR3, the DNA is TGTGCCAGCAGCGTAGACGGGAGGGGGGTGGAGACCCAGTACTTC. Translated, it gives CASSVDGRGVETQYF. The variable domain in full, completed from reference TRBV9 and TRBJ2-5, reads DSGVTQTPKHLITATGQRVTLRCSPRSGDLSVYWYQQSLDQGLQFLIQYYNGEERAKGNILERFSAQQFPDLHSELNLSSLELGDSALYFCASSVDGRGVETQYFGPGTRLLVL.

The CDR3 DNA reads as TGTGCCAGCAGTTCCGGGGCCTACGAGCAGTACTTC. Its protein is CASSSGAYEQYF. The chain links TRBV28 to TRBJ2-7, with D possibly TRBD2 on 5 matching bases. This CDR3 contains 12 residues. Trimming removed 4 bases at V and 2 bases at J, with 6 bases between. Germline V lookup: CDR1 MDHEN, CDR2 SYDVKM.

The genes are TRBV5-8 and TRBJ2-1; 7 positions agree with TRBD1. V lost 4 bases and J lost 0; bases outside the gene matches: 7. The V gene's germline CDR1 is SGHTS and CDR2 YDEGEE. The CDR3 contains 16 residues. The CDR3 sequence: CASSPGTDPSYNEQFF. The CDR3 DNA reads as TGTGCCAGCAGCCCTGGGACAGACCCCTCCTACAATGAGCAGTTCTTC.

The chain has TRBV29-1 and TRBJ2-1, with 10 bases identical to TRBD2. V lost 3 bases, J lost 6 bases, and 11 bases stayed unmatched. Germline V gives CDR1 SQVTM, CDR2 ANQGSEA. This CDR3 is built from 16 residues. The CDR3: CSVDNYLAGAANEQFF. In nucleotides, the CDR3 is TGCAGCGTTGACAATTACCTAGCGGGAGCCGCCAATGAGCAGTTCTTC.